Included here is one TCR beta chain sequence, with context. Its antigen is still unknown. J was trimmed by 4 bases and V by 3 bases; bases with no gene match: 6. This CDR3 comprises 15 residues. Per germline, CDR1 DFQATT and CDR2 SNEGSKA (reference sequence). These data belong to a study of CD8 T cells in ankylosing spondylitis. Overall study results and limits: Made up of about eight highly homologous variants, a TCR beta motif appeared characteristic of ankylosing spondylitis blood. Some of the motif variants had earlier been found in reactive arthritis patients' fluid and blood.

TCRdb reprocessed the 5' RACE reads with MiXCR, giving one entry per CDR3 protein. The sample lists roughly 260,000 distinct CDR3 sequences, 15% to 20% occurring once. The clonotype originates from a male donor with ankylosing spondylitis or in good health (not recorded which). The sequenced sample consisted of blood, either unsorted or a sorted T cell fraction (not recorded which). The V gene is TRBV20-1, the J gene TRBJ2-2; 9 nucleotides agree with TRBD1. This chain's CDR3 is CSARWRDRATGELFF. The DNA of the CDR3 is TGCAGTGCTAGGTGGCGGGACAGGGCCACCGGGGAGCTGTTTTTT.